These 25 T cell receptor beta chains share one sample of origin, sequenced in a study of CD8+ T cells in alopecia areata. RNA, once extracted, was reverse transcribed into cDNA for use as the sequencing template. The repertoire was sequenced with immunoSEQ multiplex PCR; TCRdb's copy has only in-frame clones and lacks some. The profile shows some 110,000 clones, around two fifths of them singletons. Sequenced input: CD4+ T cells sorted from blood. These receptors originate from a human donor with alopecia areata.

With regard to this clone: The same CDR3 is also encoded by other DNA sequences in this sample. The chain recombines TRBV5-1 with TRBJ2-5; unclear D gene. The V gene's germline CDR1 is SGHRS and CDR2 YFSETQ. This CDR3 is built from 13 residues. Deletions cut 0 bases from V and 0 bases from J, with 3 bases between. The CDR3 region is CASSLGNQETQYF. CDR3 DNA sequence: TGCGCCAGCAGCTTGGGGAACCAAGAGACCCAGTACTTC. Drawing the rest from reference TRBV5-1 and TRBJ2-5, the complete variable domain is KAGVTQTPRYLIKTRGQQVTLSCSPISGHRSVSWYQQTPGQGLQFLFEYFSETQRNKGNFPGRFSGRQFSNSRSEMNVSTLELGDSALYLCASSLGNQETQYFGPGTRLLVL.

This clone showed up just a few times. This rearrangement joins TRBV30 to TRBJ1-2, with D maybe TRBD1 (5 bases). The germline V gene has CDR1 GTSNPN and CDR2 SVGIG (reference sequence). V was cut by 4 bases and J by 2 bases, with 8 bases left in between. This CDR3 has 12 residues. The CDR3 nucleotides are TGTGCCTGGAAGGGGTCGAACTATGGCTACACCTTC. Protein sequence: CAWKGSNYGYTF.

V usage is TRBV30 and J usage is TRBJ2-3; 8 bases fit TRBD2. The CDR3 loop spans 14 amino acids. V lost 2 bases and J lost 4; bases outside the gene matches: 5. Germline CDR1 and CDR2: GTSNPN and SVGIG (reference sequence). CDR3 residues: CAWSSGSGPDTQYF. The CDR3 nucleotides are TGTGCCTGGAGTAGCGGGAGTGGCCCAGATACGCAGTATTTT. The complete variable domain, with remaining parts taken from reference TRBV30 and TRBJ2-3, reads SQTIHQWPATLVQPVGSPLSLECTVEGTSNPNLYWYRQAAGRGLQLLFYSVGIGQISSEVPQNLSASRPQDRQFILSSKKLLLSDSGFYLCAWSSGSGPDTQYFGPGTRLTVL.

This clone turned up a few times. V usage is TRBV7-9 and J usage is TRBJ2-2, with TRBD2 matching 9 bases. The CDR3 consists of 16 residues. Germline assignment: CDR1 SEHNR and CDR2 FQNEAQ (reference sequence). The V gene end was trimmed by 5 bases and the J gene end by 4 bases; junction bases not matched to a gene: 8. This chain's CDR3 is CASSPISAGGTGELFF. CDR3 coding DNA: TGTGCCAGCAGCCCCATCTCAGCGGGGGGCACCGGGGAGCTGTTTTTT.

The genes are TRBV5-1 and TRBJ2-7; D is possibly TRBD1 or TRBD2 (5 bases each). Trimming stripped 4 bases from V and 4 bases from J, with 18 bases between. This CDR3 region has 15 residues. Per the germline V gene, CDR1 is SGHRS and CDR2 is YFSETQ. CDR3 amino acids: CASSQIRDVSYEQYF. As DNA, the CDR3 is TGCGCCAGCAGCCAAATCCGGGACGTGAGTTACGAGCAGTACTTC.

V is TRBV7-2 and J is TRBJ1-5; D is undetermined. Germline-derived CDR1 and CDR2 are SGHTA and FQGNSA. The CDR3 consists of 14 residues. V was pared by 4 bases and J by 6 bases, with 13 bases between. CDR3 nucleotides: TGTGCCAGCAGCTCTTCTAATCCGGGTCAGCCCCAGCATTTT. Amino acid sequence: CASSSSNPGQPQHF. The complete variable domain, with remaining parts taken from reference TRBV7-2 and TRBJ1-5, reads GAGVSQSPSNKVTEKGKDVELRCDPISGHTALYWYRQSLGQGLEFLIYFQGNSAPDKSGLPSDRFSAERTGGSVSTLTIQRTQQEDSAVYLCASSSSNPGQPQHFGDGTRLSIL.

The chain employs TRBV5-1 and TRBJ2-7; D remains unclear. The CDR3 length is 14 residues. In germline, CDR1 is SGHRS, CDR2 YFSETQ. V dropped 4 bases and J dropped 0 bases, with 11 bases sitting between them. This CDR3 is CASSTRVNSYEQYF. In DNA, the CDR3 is TGCGCCAGCAGCACCCGGGTGAACTCCTACGAGCAGTACTTC.

The V call is TRBV4-3, the J call TRBJ2-1, with D possibly matching TRBD2 (6 bases). Germline CDR1 LGHNA, CDR2 YSLEER. Trimming pared 1 base from V and 10 bases from J, leaving 17 bases between. The CDR3 is 15 amino acids. CDR3 residues: CASSQGGLYSGEQFF. DNA for the CDR3: TGCGCCAGCAGCCAAGGGGGACTTTACTCGGGAGAGCAGTTCTTC.

On this clone: Additional DNA sequences in this sample encode the identical CDR3. The chain joins TRBV7-9 to TRBJ2-7, with D hard to call. CDR1 is SEHNR and CDR2 is FQNEAQ in the germline V gene (reference sequence). Deletions cut 3 bases from V and 4 bases from J, with 4 bases between. The CDR3 totals 11 residues. In DNA, the CDR3 is TGTGCCAGCAGCTTGAGTTACGAGCAGTACTTC. Translation gives CASSLSYEQYF.

This clone was seen just once. The gene calls are TRBV7-3 and TRBJ2-3; D may be TRBD2 (6 bases). The CDR3 has 14 residues. Trimming left V 5 bases short and J 4 bases short, with 13 bases between. Germline-derived CDR1 and CDR2 are SGHTA and FQGTGA. The CDR3 reads CASSRGGAPDTQYF. The CDR3, as DNA: TGTGCCAGCAGCCGTGGCGGGGCCCCAGATACGCAGTATTTT.

This clone showed up just once. At the DNA level, this CDR3 is encoded by other sequences in the same sample as well. DNA for the CDR3: TGTGCCAGCAGTTTCAGGTACACAGATACGCAGTATTTT. As protein: CASSFRYTDTQYF. The J gene is TRBJ2-3, the V gene TRBV27; no definite D call. From germline, CDR1 is MNHEY and CDR2 SMNVEV (reference sequence). There are 13 residues in the CDR3. V was clipped by 3 bases and J by 2 bases, with 6 bases between them.

The chain combines TRBV4-1 with TRBJ1-6, with D unresolved. The germline V gene encodes CDR1 MGHRA and CDR2 YSYEKL. The CDR3 runs to 17 residues. The V end lost 0 bases, the J end lost 2 bases, and 11 bases lay between the germline ends. The CDR3 DNA reads as TGCGCCAGCAGCCAAGATATGGCAGGAACCTATAATTCACCCCTCCACTTT. Translating gives CASSQDMAGTYNSPLHF.

This chain links TRBV7-8 with TRBJ1-5; D uncertain. Deletions cut 2 bases from V and 2 bases from J, with 7 bases between. The CDR3 totals 14 residues. The germline gives CDR1 SGHVS, CDR2 FQNEAQ. The CDR3 DNA reads TGTGCCAGCAGCTTAATCCGGGGCAATCAGCCCCAGCATTTT. Protein: CASSLIRGNQPQHF.

This clone was recorded many times. The chain combines TRBV4-1 with TRBJ2-1; D may be TRBD1 or TRBD2 (5 bases each). The CDR3 loop spans 16 amino acids. Trimming pared 5 bases from V and 4 bases from J, leaving 18 bases between. CDR1 and CDR2 (germline): MGHRA, YSYEKL. CDR3 loop: CASSTPGWGRYNEQFF. DNA for the CDR3: TGCGCCAGCAGCACCCCGGGGTGGGGACGATACAATGAGCAGTTCTTC.

Only a few counts were recorded for this clone. This chain connects TRBV29-1 to TRBJ2-3; the match to TRBD1 covers 7 bases. Trimming cost V 6 bases and J 0 bases; bases outside gene matches: 6. The CDR3 consists of 14 residues. Germline V gene sequence: CDR1 SQVTM, CDR2 ANQGSEA. As DNA, the CDR3 is TGCAGCGTCCGCGACAGGGTCAGCACAGATACGCAGTATTTT. Protein sequence: CSVRDRVSTDTQYF.

This clone came up a few times. The rearrangement uses TRBV20-1 and TRBJ2-1; D uncertain. Germline lookup yields CDR1 DFQATT and CDR2 SNEGSKA (reference sequence). The ends were cut back, 2 bases at V and 7 bases at J, with 6 bases in the middle. This CDR3 has 11 amino acids. The DNA for the CDR3 is TGCAGTGCTAGACTGGCGAATGAGCAGTTCTTC. Its translation is CSARLANEQFF.

The CDR3 is CASSYYPGTGGGYTF. The CDR3 DNA reads TGTGCCAGCAGTTACTACCCCGGGACAGGGGGAGGCTACACCTTC. The chain links TRBV6-5 to TRBJ1-2; 11 positions match TRBD1. From germline, CDR1 is MNHEY and CDR2 SVGAGI. The junction had 6 bases not matched to a gene; V was cut back by 1 base and J by 8 bases. The CDR3 has 15 residues.

The chain couples TRBV29-1 to TRBJ2-7, with D perhaps TRBD1 (6 bases). Trimming removed 2 bases from V and 6 bases from J, with 11 bases in between. This CDR3 comprises 12 residues. The V gene's germline CDR1 is SQVTM and CDR2 ANQGSEA. In nucleotides, the CDR3 is TGCAGCGTTGAACCACGGACAGCCGAGCAGTACTTC. This gives the protein CSVEPRTAEQYF.

This CDR3 reads CASSGGQGADGYTF. CDR3 nucleotides: TGTGCCAGCAGTGGGGGACAGGGGGCGGATGGCTACACCTTC. This chain uses TRBV2 with TRBJ1-2; 12 bases are a match to TRBD1. The CDR3 consists of 14 residues. With 4 bases clipped from V and 6 bases from J, the junction kept 3 bases outside the gene matches. Germline CDR1 and CDR2: SNHLY and FYNNEI.

This clone was counted between two and nine times. The chain has TRBV7-9 and TRBJ1-1; the D is unclear. V was cut by 5 bases and J by 5 bases, with 15 bases left in between. The CDR3 spans 14 residues. CDR1 is SEHNR and CDR2 is FQNEAQ in the germline V gene (reference sequence). CDR3 in DNA: TGTGCCAGCAGCCCAGCCGGGGTAGGGACTGAAGCTTTCTTT. Translated: CASSPAGVGTEAFF.

This clone has more than one count but fewer than ten. V is TRBV28 and J is TRBJ2-1; D gene uncertain. CDR3 length: 13 residues. CDR1 MDHEN and CDR2 SYDVKM come from the germline V gene. V gave up 10 bases and J gave up 8 bases, with 18 bases separating them. CDR3 DNA: TGTGCCATCCGGACCCCTGGACCACATGAGCAGTTCTTC. Protein: CAIRTPGPHEQFF.

This chain joins TRBV10-3 and TRBJ2-7, with a weak D call TRBD2 (6 bases). Trimming took off 4 bases at V and 2 bases at J, with 15 bases between the two ends. The CDR3 is 15 amino acids. Germline V lookup: CDR1 ENHRY, CDR2 SYGVKD. In DNA, the CDR3 is TGTGCCATCAGTGGCTTGGCGGGGTTCGCCTACGAGCAGTACTTC. It translates to CAISGLAGFAYEQYF.

V is TRBV7-3 and J is TRBJ1-2; 12 nucleotides agree with TRBD1. Looked up from germline, CDR1 is SGHTA and CDR2 is FQGTGA. V dropped 5 bases and J dropped 6; count of bases not matched to a gene: 4. CDR3 length equals 14 residues. The CDR3 loop is CASSTGTGGDGYTF. CDR3 bases: TGTGCCAGCAGCACCGGGACAGGGGGCGATGGCTACACCTTC.

The V and J genes are TRBV5-1 and TRBJ2-7; perhaps TRBD2 as D (5 bases). Per germline, CDR1 SGHRS and CDR2 YFSETQ. There are 15 residues in the CDR3. V lost 4 bases, J lost 2 bases, and 16 bases lay in between. The CDR3 bases are TGCGCCAGCAGCCCCCCCGGGAATCCCGCCTACGAGCAGTACTTC. Encoded protein: CASSPPGNPAYEQYF.

Turning to this clone: Additional DNA sequences in this sample encode the identical CDR3. This sequence joins TRBV29-1 and TRBJ2-3; 15 bases agree with TRBD2. The CDR3 totals 15 residues. Germline lookup yields CDR1 SQVTM and CDR2 ANQGSEA. Germline trimming cut 5 bases from V and 3 bases from J; bases unmatched to any gene: 3. In nucleotides, the CDR3 is TGCAGCGTTAAGGGGACTAGCGGGGGGACAGATACGCAGTATTTT. This encodes CSVKGTSGGTDTQYF.